The entry below describes one T cell receptor beta chain. Its antigen remains unknown. This specimen comes from a study of T cell repertoires in cytomegalovirus infection. Overall study: Evidence of both CMV infection and a matching HLA type came from public TCR beta signatures.

The germline V and J ends were trimmed by 1 base and 4 bases, with 10 bases remaining between them. This CDR3 spans 14 amino acids. From the reads, TCRdb called clonotypes with MiXCR, one entry per CDR3 protein. This table holds about 740,000 distinct CDR3 sequences, approximately 40% found once. Study conclusions and caveats: It was HLA-C-restricted CMV-specific TCR beta clonotypes that dominated the response ex vivo.

The clonotype was recovered from a human donor in good health (CMV status not recorded). Some clones in this sample may be carry-over from other donors' samples. The chain has TRBV12-3 or TRBV12-4 and TRBJ1-2, with D possibly TRBD1 on 5 matching bases. Source material: PBMCs. The CDR3 region has the DNA TGTGCCAGCAGTTTAGAAGAGGGACGCTATGGCTACACCTTC. Translation gives CASSLEEGRYGYTF.